Listed here are 16 T cell receptor beta chains from one sample, sequenced in a study of post-analysis software for immune sequencing data. General observations from the study: TRBV5-6, TRBV5-1 and TRBV20-1 belonged to a set of roughly five TRBV segments that were more frequent in patients than controls.

Antigen specificity for these receptors is unknown. TCR beta cDNA libraries had unique molecular identifiers. TCRdb reanalysed the PCR reads using MiXCR and keeps one entry per CDR3 protein. The sample consists of roughly 800,000 distinct CDR3 sequences, 25% to 30% of them appearing once. Sequencing input: blood. The receptors come from a girl under 18 with multiple sclerosis.

CDR3 sequence: CASSLWTGPYNEQFF. The CDR3 DNA follows: TGTGCCAGCAGCTTATGGACGGGGCCTTACAATGAGCAGTTCTTC. The chain combines TRBV7-2 with TRBJ2-1, with D perhaps TRBD1 or TRBD2 (5 bases each). This CDR3 is built from 15 residues. CDR1 SGHTA and CDR2 FQGNSA come from the germline V gene. Trimming shortened V by 2 bases and J by 4 bases, and 12 bases separated the two germline ends.

On this clonotype: With a much larger clone just one base away, this may be a read error. The chain carries TRBV29-1 and TRBJ2-3; no firm D call. Germline V gives CDR1 SQVTM, CDR2 ANQGSEA. The CDR3 extends over 13 amino acids. Trimming cost V 7 bases and J 10 bases, with 21 bases left between them. CDR3 in DNA: TGCAGCGCCGGATCGACACTTTCTGAGGCGCAGTATTTT. Translating it yields CSAGSTLSEAQYF.

This clonotype showed up many times. The CDR3 here is CASSLGDTDTQYF. In DNA form, the CDR3 reads TGTGCCAGCAGCTTAGGGGACACAGATACGCAGTATTTT. The chain employs TRBV7-8 and TRBJ2-3; D unclear. The germline V gene encodes CDR1 SGHVS and CDR2 FQNEAQ. This CDR3 comprises 13 residues. V was cut by 1 base and J by 2 bases, with 4 bases left in between.

In its sample, this clonotype was seen a few times. This rearrangement joins TRBV5-4 to TRBJ2-1; TRBD2 matches at 12 bases. Per the germline V gene, CDR1 is SGHNT and CDR2 is YYREEE (reference sequence). V was pared by 4 bases and J by 10 bases, with 12 bases of the junction left unmatched. The CDR3 is 16 amino acids. The CDR3 here is CASSTGGLAGRMEQFF. In nucleotides, the CDR3 is TGTGCCAGCAGCACCGGGGGACTAGCGGGCAGGATGGAGCAGTTCTTC.

The chain has TRBV6-6 and TRBJ2-7, with a possible D match to TRBD2 (5 bases). CDR1 is MNHNY, CDR2 SVGAGI, per germline (reference sequence). There are 17 residues in the CDR3. V lost 4 bases and J lost 5, with 24 bases in between. CDR3 residues: CASSLPPPGISGHEQYF. The CDR3, as DNA: TGTGCCAGCAGTTTGCCCCCACCCGGGATCAGCGGCCACGAGCAGTACTTC.

This chain links TRBV20-1 with TRBJ1-6; TRBD1 matches 9 bases. This CDR3 contains 12 residues. V gave up 7 bases and J gave up 10 bases; unmatched junction bases: 5. Per germline, CDR1 DFQATT and CDR2 SNEGSKA (reference sequence). This chain's CDR3 is CSGGQGQSPLHF. CDR3 DNA sequence: TGCAGTGGGGGACAGGGTCAATCACCCCTCCACTTT.

The J gene is TRBJ2-5, the V gene TRBV5-1, with a possible D match to TRBD2 (6 bases). The CDR3 loop spans 13 amino acids. Trimming stripped 10 bases from V and 4 bases from J, with 17 bases between. From germline, CDR1 is SGHRS and CDR2 YFSETQ. The CDR3: CAGNGGGPETQYF. DNA for the CDR3: TGCGCCGGCAACGGGGGAGGCCCAGAGACCCAGTACTTC. Drawing the rest from reference TRBV5-1 and TRBJ2-5, the complete variable domain is KAGVTQTPRYLIKTRGQQVTLSCSPISGHRSVSWYQQTPGQGLQFLFEYFSETQRNKGNFPGRFSGRQFSNSRSEMNVSTLELGDSALYLCAGNGGGPETQYFGPGTRLLVL.

The rearrangement links TRBV7-2 to TRBJ2-1; TRBD2 matches 13 bases. The CDR3 consists of 15 residues. In germline, CDR1 is SGHTA, CDR2 FQGNSA. J lost 11 bases, V lost 5 bases, and 9 bases had no gene match. CDR3 region: CASSPLGLAGEKQFF. CDR3 nucleotides: TGTGCCAGCAGCCCCCTAGGACTAGCGGGAGAAAAGCAGTTCTTC. The full variable domain, its missing parts supplied by reference TRBV7-2 and TRBJ2-1, is GAGVSQSPSNKVTEKGKDVELRCDPISGHTALYWYRQSLGQGLEFLIYFQGNSAPDKSGLPSDRFSAERTGGSVSTLTIQRTQQEDSAVYLCASSPLGLAGEKQFFGPGTRLTVL.

A remark on this clonotype: A clone one base away is much larger, so this may be a read error. This chain links TRBV20-1 with TRBJ2-1; D gene uncertain. This CDR3 is built from 10 residues. CDR1 is DFQATT, CDR2 SNEGSKA, per germline (reference sequence). Trimming took 3 bases from V and 7 from J, leaving 4 bases between them. The CDR3 is CSASRNEQFF. The CDR3 nucleotides are TGCAGTGCTAGCAGGAATGAGCAGTTCTTC.

The rearrangement joins TRBV4-1 to TRBJ2-3; 7 bases line up with TRBD1. The ends lost 1 base at V and 4 bases at J; junction bases unmatched: 8. CDR1 is MGHRA, CDR2 YSYEKL, per germline. The CDR3 has 16 amino acids. CDR3 in amino acids: CASSQVLTGSPDTQYF. Here the CDR3 DNA reads TGCGCCAGCAGCCAAGTTCTGACAGGGTCGCCAGATACGCAGTATTTT.

The rearrangement joins TRBV6-1 to TRBJ2-7; weak D call: TRBD2 (5 bases). This CDR3 has 13 amino acids. Trimming cost V 7 bases and J 1 base, with 11 bases left between them. Per the germline V gene, CDR1 is MNHNS and CDR2 is SASEGT. CDR3 sequence reads: CASKSGLSYEQYF. The CDR3 bases are TGTGCCAGCAAAAGCGGACTGTCCTACGAGCAGTACTTC.

The V gene is TRBV7-2, the J gene TRBJ2-7; D is ambiguous. Germline V gene lookup returns CDR1 SGHTA and CDR2 FQGNSA. The CDR3 sequence is 14 residues long. V lost 5 bases and J lost 7, with 18 bases in between. This chain's CDR3 is CASSAAIGVGEQYF. As DNA, the CDR3 is TGTGCCAGCAGCGCCGCCATTGGGGTGGGGGAGCAGTACTTC.

This clonotype was seen a few times. V gene TRBV10-3 combines with J gene TRBJ2-5; D possibly matches TRBD1 or TRBD2 (5 bases each). CDR3 length: 13 residues. In germline, CDR1 is ENHRY, CDR2 SYGVKD. Trimming stripped 3 bases from V and 5 bases from J, with 10 bases between. This chain's CDR3 is CAISETRDETQYF. Here the CDR3 DNA reads TGTGCCATCAGTGAAACCAGGGACGAGACCCAGTACTTC.

In the case of this clonotype: The junction shows a germline mismatch at one end, possibly a read error. This chain connects TRBV20-1 to TRBJ2-1; D might be TRBD2 (5 bases). The germline CDR1 and CDR2 sequences are DFQATT and SNEGSKA (reference sequence). The CDR3 runs 17 residues. The CDR3 DNA sequence: TGCAGTACTAGATGGGCCAGAACCACCCTTTCCTACAATGAGCAGTTCTTC. Its translation is CSTRWARTTLSYNEQFF.

The chain carries TRBV7-2 and TRBJ1-2; possible D gene TRBD1, 6 bases. The CDR3 contains 17 residues. Trimming stripped 0 bases from V and 1 base from J, with 15 bases between. Germline-derived CDR1 and CDR2 are SGHTA and FQGNSA. The CDR3 sequence: CASSLAGGGHRNYGYTF. CDR3 bases: TGTGCCAGCAGCTTAGCAGGCGGGGGACACCGTAACTATGGCTACACCTTC.

This clonotype has just a few counts. The rearrangement joins TRBV11-3 to TRBJ2-1; TRBD2 aligns across 9 bases. The CDR3 loop spans 18 amino acids. Germline V lookup: CDR1 SGHNT, CDR2 YENEEA. Trimming at V came to 1 base and at J to 5 bases, leaving 12 bases not matched to a gene. DNA of the CDR3: TGTGCCAGCAGCTTAGTGCTATCTAGGGCTAGCGGGAACAATGAGCAGTTCTTC. It codes for CASSLVLSRASGNNEQFF.